The entry below gives a single T cell receptor beta chain sequence along with its context. The table came from immunoSEQ multiplex PCR; TCRdb's copy has only in-frame clones and leaves some out. The repertoire table contains roughly 200,000 clones. Germline-derived CDR1 and CDR2 are SEHNR and FQNEAQ (reference sequence). V was shortened by 1 base and J by 4 bases, with 13 bases between the two germline ends. The CDR3 loop spans 15 amino acids. The data belong to a study of control samples from healthy donors and cancer patients. The receptor was isolated from a woman aged 25 to 39 in good health. The sample taken for sequencing was blood. This chain connects TRBV7-9 to TRBJ1-2; D may be TRBD1 (6 bases). The CDR3 sequence: CASSLVLEDSYGYTF. In nucleotides, the CDR3 is TGTGCCAGCAGCTTAGTTTTGGAGGACAGCTATGGCTACACCTTC.